This is a list of T cell receptor beta chains from one sample in a study of T cell responses to AZD1222 COVID-19 vaccine. Repertoires were generated with immunoSEQ multiplex PCR, while TCRdb's copy carries only in-frame clones and drops some. The repertoire holds approximately 90,000 clones, about nine tenths seen once, with around 3% in the top ten. This sample comprised peripheral blood, obtained on day 0 of AZD1222 vaccination. The receptors shown here come from an adult in good health. The CDR3 runs from the conserved cysteine through the conserved F or W. The order of the fields is V gene, D gene, clone size, J gene, CDR3 DNA, CDR3 protein. A D gene is named only where the DNA matches it firmly. Clone size, where shown, is once, few, many, or a class for clones that have expanded.

TRBV19	TRBD1	NA	TRBJ2-4	TGTGCCAGCGGACAGGACGATCGGGTAGCCAAAAACATTCAGTACTTC	CASGQDDRVAKNIQYF
TRBV5-1	NA	once	TRBJ2-2	TGCGCCAGCAATCAGGGGAAGAACACCGGGGAGCTGTTTTTT	CASNQGKNTGELFF
TRBV9	TRBD1	NA	TRBJ2-7	TGTGCCAGCGCAGGGGGAAATAACTACGAGCAGTACTTC	CASAGGNNYEQYF
TRBV7-9	TRBD1	once	TRBJ2-5	TGTGCCAGCAGCTTAGGTGGGACAGTCCAAGAGACCCAGTACTTC	CASSLGGTVQETQYF
TRBV5-4	NA	NA	TRBJ1-2	TGTGCCAGCAGACTGGGGCAGAGCTATGGCTACACCTTC	CASRLGQSYGYTF
TRBV6-5	NA	NA	TRBJ1-6	TGTGCCAGCGCCCCCCGCGGGGGGAATTCACCCCTCCACTTT	CASAPRGGNSPLHF
TRBV27	NA	NA	TRBJ1-2	TGTGCCAGCAGTGCCCTCGGGGGGATAAACTATGGCTACACCTTC	CASSALGGINYGYTF
TRBV2	NA	NA	TRBJ2-5	TGTGCCAGCAAGGATGCGGACCTTCTGGAGACCCAGTACTTC	CASKDADLLETQYF
TRBV19	TRBD1	NA	TRBJ1-1	TGTGCCAGTAGCAGAAGACAGGGCGGCACTGAAGCTTTCTTT	CASSRRQGGTEAFF
TRBV10-1	TRBD2	NA	TRBJ2-1	TGCGCCAGCTCCAGAAGTGGCGGGACTAGTAGGGCCCTTCACAATGAGCAGTTCTTC	CASSRSGGTSRALHNEQFF